The entry below describes one T cell receptor beta chain. The antigen remains unidentified. The data are from a study of T cell repertoires in cytomegalovirus infection. About the study: Public TCR beta signatures indicated both CMV infection and matching HLA type.

Study findings and constraints: Dominating the ex vivo response were TCR beta clonotypes that were CMV-specific and HLA-C-restricted.

Germline V CDR1 and CDR2: MGHDK, SYGVNS. Trimming took 6 bases from V and 10 from J; bases not matched to a gene: 6. This CDR3 is built from 13 residues. TCRdb re-called the reads through MiXCR, storing one row per CDR3 protein. Of about 450,000 distinct CDR3 sequences in the sample, approximately 31% were seen once. Material for sequencing was PBMCs. The chain recombines TRBV25-1 with TRBJ1-6, with 7 bases identical to TRBD1. This TCR came from a human donor in good health (CMV status not recorded). Some clones in this sample may be carry-over from other donors' samples. The chain's CDR3 is CASSRGGVSPLHF. For the CDR3, the DNA is TGTGCCAGCAGCAGAGGGGGCGTATCACCCCTCCACTTT. Drawing the rest from reference TRBV25-1 and TRBJ1-6, the complete variable domain is EADIYQTPRYLVIGTGKKITLECSQTMGHDKMYWYQQDPGMELHLIHYSYGVNSTEKGDLSSESTVSRIRTEHFPLTLESARPSHTSQYLCASSRGGVSPLHFGNGTRLTVT.